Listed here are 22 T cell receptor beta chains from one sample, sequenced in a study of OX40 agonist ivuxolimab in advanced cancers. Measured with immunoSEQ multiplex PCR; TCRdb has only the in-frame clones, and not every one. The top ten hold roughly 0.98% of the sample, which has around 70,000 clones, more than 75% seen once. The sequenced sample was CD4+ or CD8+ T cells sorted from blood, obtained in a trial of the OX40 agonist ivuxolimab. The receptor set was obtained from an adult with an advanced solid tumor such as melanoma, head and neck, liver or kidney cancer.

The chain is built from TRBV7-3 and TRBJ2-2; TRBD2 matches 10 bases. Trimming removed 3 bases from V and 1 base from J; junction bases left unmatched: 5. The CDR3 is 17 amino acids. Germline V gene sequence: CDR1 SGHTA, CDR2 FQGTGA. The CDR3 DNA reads TGTGCCAGCAGCTTGCTTCGGACTAGCGGGAACACCGGGGAGCTGTTTTTT. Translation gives CASSLLRTSGNTGELFF.

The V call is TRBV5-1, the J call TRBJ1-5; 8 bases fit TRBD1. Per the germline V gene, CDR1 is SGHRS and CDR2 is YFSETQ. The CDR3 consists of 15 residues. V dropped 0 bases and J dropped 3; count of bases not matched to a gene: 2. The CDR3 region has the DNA TGCGCCAGCAGCTTGGGACAGGGGTACAATCAGCCCCAGCATTTT. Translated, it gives CASSLGQGYNQPQHF.

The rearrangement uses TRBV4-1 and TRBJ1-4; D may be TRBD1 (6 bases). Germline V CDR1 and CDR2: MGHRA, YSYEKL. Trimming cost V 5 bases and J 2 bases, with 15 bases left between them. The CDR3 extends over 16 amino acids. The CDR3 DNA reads TGCGCCAGCAGCTTTAGCAGGGGTAGGACTAATGAAAAACTGTTTTTT. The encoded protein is CASSFSRGRTNEKLFF.

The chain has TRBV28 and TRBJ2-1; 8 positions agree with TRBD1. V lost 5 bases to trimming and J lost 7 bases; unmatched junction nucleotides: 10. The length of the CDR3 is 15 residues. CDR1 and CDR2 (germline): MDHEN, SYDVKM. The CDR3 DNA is TGTGCCAGCAGTAGAGTGGGGACAGGACGGAATGAGCAGTTCTTC. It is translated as CASSRVGTGRNEQFF.

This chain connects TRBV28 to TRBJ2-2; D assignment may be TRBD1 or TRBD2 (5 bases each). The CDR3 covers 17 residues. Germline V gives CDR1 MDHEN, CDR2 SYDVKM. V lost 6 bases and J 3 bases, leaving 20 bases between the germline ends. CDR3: CASRTGTYHTYTGELFF. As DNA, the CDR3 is TGTGCCAGCAGGACCGGGACCTACCACACTTACACCGGGGAGCTGTTTTTT.

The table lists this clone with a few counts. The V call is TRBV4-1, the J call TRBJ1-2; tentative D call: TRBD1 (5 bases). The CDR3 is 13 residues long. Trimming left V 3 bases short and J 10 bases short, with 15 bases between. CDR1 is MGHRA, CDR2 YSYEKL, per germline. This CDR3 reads CASSHDGARYYTF. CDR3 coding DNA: TGCGCCAGCAGCCATGATGGGGCACGGTACTACACCTTC.

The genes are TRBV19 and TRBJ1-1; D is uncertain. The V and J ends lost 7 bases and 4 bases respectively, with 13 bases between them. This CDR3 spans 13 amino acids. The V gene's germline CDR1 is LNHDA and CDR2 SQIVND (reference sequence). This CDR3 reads CASIHRVGTEAFF. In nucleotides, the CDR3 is TGTGCCAGTATCCATAGGGTGGGCACTGAAGCTTTCTTT.

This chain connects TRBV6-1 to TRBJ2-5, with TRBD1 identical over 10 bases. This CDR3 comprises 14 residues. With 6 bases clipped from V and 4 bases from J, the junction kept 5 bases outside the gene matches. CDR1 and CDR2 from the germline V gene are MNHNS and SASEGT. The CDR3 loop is CASSDRGRTETQYF. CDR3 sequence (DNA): TGTGCCAGCAGCGACAGGGGGCGCACAGAGACCCAGTACTTC.

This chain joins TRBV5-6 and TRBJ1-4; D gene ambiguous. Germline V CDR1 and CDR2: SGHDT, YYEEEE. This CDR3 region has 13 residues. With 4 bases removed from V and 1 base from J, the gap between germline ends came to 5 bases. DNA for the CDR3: TGTGCCAGCAGCCGGCAAACTAATGAAAAACTGTTTTTT. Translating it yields CASSRQTNEKLFF.

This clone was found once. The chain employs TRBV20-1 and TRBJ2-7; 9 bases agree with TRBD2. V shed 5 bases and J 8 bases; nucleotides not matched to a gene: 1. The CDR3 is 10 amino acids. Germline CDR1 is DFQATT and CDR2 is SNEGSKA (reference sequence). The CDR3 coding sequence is TGCAGTGCTGGGACTAGCCAGCAGTACTTC. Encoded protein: CSAGTSQQYF.

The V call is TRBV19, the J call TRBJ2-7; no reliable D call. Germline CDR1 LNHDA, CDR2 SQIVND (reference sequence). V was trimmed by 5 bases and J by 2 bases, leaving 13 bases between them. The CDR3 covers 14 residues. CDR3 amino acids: CASSVNRATYEQYF. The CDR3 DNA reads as TGTGCCAGTAGTGTCAACCGGGCTACCTACGAGCAGTACTTC.

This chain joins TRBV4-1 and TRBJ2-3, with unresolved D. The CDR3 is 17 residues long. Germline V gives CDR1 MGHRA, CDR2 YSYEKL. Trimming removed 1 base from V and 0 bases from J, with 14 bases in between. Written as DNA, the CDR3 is TGCGCCAGCAGCCAAGCCTACAGACTCACTAGCACAGATACGCAGTATTTT. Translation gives CASSQAYRLTSTDTQYF.

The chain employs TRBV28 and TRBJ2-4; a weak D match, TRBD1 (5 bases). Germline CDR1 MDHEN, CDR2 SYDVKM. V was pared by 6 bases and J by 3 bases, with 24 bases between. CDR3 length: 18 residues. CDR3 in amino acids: CASSPVTYRQLSKNIQYF. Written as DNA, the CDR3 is TGTGCCAGCAGCCCCGTGACTTACCGACAGCTAAGCAAAAACATTCAGTACTTC.

CDR3 sequence (DNA): TGTGCCAGCGGTGGCGGATTTAGCTCCTACGAGCAGTACTTC. This codes for CASGGGFSSYEQYF. This chain joins TRBV9 and TRBJ2-7; D is undetermined. The CDR3 consists of 14 residues. The germline V gene encodes CDR1 SGDLS and CDR2 YYNGEE. Trimming cost V 7 bases and J 0 bases, with 14 bases left between them.

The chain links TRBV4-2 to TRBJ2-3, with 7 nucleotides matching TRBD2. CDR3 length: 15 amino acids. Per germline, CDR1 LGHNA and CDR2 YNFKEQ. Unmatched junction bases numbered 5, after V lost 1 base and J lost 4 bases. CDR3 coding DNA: TGTGCCAGCAGCCAAGTATCTAGCGGAGCAGATACGCAGTATTTT. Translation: CASSQVSSGADTQYF.

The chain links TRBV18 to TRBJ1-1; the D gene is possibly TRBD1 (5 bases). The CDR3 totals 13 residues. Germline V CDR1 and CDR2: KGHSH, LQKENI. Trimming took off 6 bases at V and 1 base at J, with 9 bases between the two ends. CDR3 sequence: CASSSGRNTEAFF. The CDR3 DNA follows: TGTGCCAGCTCTTCGGGACGGAACACTGAAGCTTTCTTT.

CDR3 bases: TGTGCCAGCAGGCCCGACAGCCCCGGTGGCTACACCTTC. This encodes CASRPDSPGGYTF. This chain connects TRBV2 to TRBJ1-2; possible D gene TRBD1, 5 bases. The CDR3 runs to 13 residues. Germline V gene lookup returns CDR1 SNHLY and CDR2 FYNNEI. V was pared by 6 bases and J by 7 bases, with 15 bases between.

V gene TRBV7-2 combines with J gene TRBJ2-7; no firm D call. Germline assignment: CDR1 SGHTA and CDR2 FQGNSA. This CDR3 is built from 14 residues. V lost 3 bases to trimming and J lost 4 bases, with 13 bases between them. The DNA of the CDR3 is TGTGCCAGCAGCTTCGGACGGAATACATACGAGCAGTACTTC. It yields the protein CASSFGRNTYEQYF.

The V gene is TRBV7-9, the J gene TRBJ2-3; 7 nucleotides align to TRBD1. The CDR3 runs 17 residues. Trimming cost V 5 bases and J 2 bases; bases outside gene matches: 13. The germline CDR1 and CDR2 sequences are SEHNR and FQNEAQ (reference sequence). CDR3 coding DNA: TGTGCCAGCAGCCCCAGGGGGACCAACGGAAACACAGATACGCAGTATTTT. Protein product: CASSPRGTNGNTDTQYF.

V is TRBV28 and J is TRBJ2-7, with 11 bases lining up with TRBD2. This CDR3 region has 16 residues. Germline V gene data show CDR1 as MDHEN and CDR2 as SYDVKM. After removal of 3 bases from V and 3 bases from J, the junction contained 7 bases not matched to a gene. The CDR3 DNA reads TGTGCCAGCAGTTTTAGGACTAGCGGGTCACGCTACGAGCAGTACTTC. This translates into CASSFRTSGSRYEQYF.

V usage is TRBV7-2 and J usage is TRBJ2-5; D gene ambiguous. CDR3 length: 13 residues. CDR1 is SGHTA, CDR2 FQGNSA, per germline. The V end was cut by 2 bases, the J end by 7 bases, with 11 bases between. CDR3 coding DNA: TGTGCCAGCAGCTTACAGGTATTAGGGACCCAGTACTTC. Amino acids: CASSLQVLGTQYF.

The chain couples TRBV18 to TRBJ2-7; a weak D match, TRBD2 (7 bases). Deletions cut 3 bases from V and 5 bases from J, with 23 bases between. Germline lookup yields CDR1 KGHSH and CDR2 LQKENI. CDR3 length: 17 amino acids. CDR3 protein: CASSPSLGGGSDNEQYF. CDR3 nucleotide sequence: TGTGCCAGCTCACCGTCTCTCGGGGGCGGGAGCGACAACGAGCAGTACTTC.